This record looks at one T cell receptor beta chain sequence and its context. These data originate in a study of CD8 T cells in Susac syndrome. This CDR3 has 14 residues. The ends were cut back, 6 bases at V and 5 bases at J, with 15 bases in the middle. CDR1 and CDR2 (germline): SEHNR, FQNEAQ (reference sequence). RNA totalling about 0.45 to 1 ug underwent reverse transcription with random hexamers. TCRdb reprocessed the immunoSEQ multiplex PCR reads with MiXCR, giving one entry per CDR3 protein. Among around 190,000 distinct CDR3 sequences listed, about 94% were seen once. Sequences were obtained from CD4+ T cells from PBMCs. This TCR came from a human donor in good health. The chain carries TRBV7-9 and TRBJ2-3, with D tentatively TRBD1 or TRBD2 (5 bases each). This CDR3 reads CASRESGAEDTQYF. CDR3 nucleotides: TGTGCCAGCAGGGAATCCGGGGCGGAAGATACGCAGTATTTT.